This TCR beta chain was retrieved from a study of T cell responses to AZD1222 COVID-19 vaccine (dated by TCRdb to about 2021). In terms of the full investigation: TCR sequencing was performed for some 250 trial participants, of whom about 200 were given two doses of AZD1222 and some 26 were given two doses of MenACWY control vaccine. Trial participants were enrolled into age subgroups of 18-55, 56-69 and 70-plus years, which contained about 150, 28 and 57 TCR-sequenced participants, respectively.

Results and caveats for the whole study, not just this receptor: CD4 TCRs associated with the vaccine covered the entire spike protein, and the dominant responses were in regions 160-218 and 743-854. Only five to seven AZD1222 recipients were SARS-CoV-2 seropositive at baseline, limiting conclusions about previously exposed vaccinees. No day 14 peak-response samples were available, so repertoires were characterized only after the peak T cell response. Participants were mostly white British and included more females than males, and it was suggested by the authors that clonal diversity may have been underestimated. After two AZD1222 doses, both the breadth and the depth of spike-specific TCRs were significantly higher than at day 0 and than in MenACWY recipients. Nearly half of unique spike-specific TCRs reportedly recognized epitopes outside regions mutated in the B.1.351 and B.1.1.7 variants. In the small 56-69-year group, the increase in depth fell short of significance, most likely because of low power.

The CDR3 regions of human TCRbeta chains were subjected to immunosequencing. In the source study's methods: TCRs in the repertoires were compared against a reference library of SARS-CoV-2-specific TCRs that had been generated with the MIRA antigen-specificity platform. Breadth was defined as the fraction of unique TCRs that were SARS-CoV-2-associated. Depth was defined as the fraction of total T cells that were SARS-CoV-2-associated. Using the MIRA data, every spike-specific TCR was mapped to the spike region that the TCR reacted to and assigned to either a CD4 or a CD8 class. Log10-transformed breadth and depth values were compared by one-way ANOVA with Sidak's multiple comparisons tests. In TCRdb, the immuneACCESS table is reduced to in-frame sequences with V and J assigned. These tables do not hold every clone; where another copy was compared, an unresolved V gene accounts for under half, and the others remain unexplained. Clonal size and the V and J genes are those of that table, whereas D and trimming came from the DNA. Recorded for this sample are some 120,000 clones; approximately 92% of them occurred a single time. Jointly, the top ten make up just over 4% of the sample.

Taken with the paper, the label for time point translates to: about 28 days (+/-7) after the second vaccine dose. Sample treatment or condition, as interpreted from the label and publication: meningococcal conjugate vaccine given as trial control. Samples from vaccinated people were obtained from the UK trials COV001 and COV002, which included a single-blind randomized controlled phase 2/3 trial of AZD1222 (ChAdOx1 nCoV-19) in healthy adults. For TCRbeta chain sequencing, PBMC samples from trial participants were taken at day 0 and at day 28 after the second dose. Concerning this clone: Its antigen remains unidentified. Per-base quality was not reported, and no clone a single base away is much larger than it.

This clonotype was obtained from an adult who received the MenACWY meningococcal vaccine as a control. The sample here was peripheral blood, taken 28 days after the second dose of the MenACWY control vaccine.

The sequenced DNA: TGTGCCAGCAGCCCTGTCCCGGGACAGGGAGGAAGTGAAAAACTGTTTTTT. This gives the protein CASSPVPGQGGSEKLFF. The chain is made from TRBV7-9 and TRBJ1-4; TRBD1 aligns with 9 central bases. The CDR3 goes from the cysteine to the phenylalanine over 17 residues. This entry keeps only the CDR3 DNA: 51 bases, framed from base 1. The germline V gene (reference sequence) provides CDR1 SEHNR and CDR2 FQNEAQ. Germline trimming: 5 bases from V, 7 bases from J; junction bases outside gene matches: 14.